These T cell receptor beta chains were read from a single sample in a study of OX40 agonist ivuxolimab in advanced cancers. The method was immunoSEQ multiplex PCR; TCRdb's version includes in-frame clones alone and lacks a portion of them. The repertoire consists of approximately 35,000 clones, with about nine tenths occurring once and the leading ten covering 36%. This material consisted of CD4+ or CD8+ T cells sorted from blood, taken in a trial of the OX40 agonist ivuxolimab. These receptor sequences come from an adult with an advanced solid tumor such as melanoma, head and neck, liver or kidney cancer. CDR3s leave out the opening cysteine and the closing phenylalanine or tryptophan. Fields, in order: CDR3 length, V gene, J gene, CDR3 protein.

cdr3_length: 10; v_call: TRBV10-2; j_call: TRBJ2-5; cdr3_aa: ASAYVVETQY
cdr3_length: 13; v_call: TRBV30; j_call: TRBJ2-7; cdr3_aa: AWRRYSGDSYEQY
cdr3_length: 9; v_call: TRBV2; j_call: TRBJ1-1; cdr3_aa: ASSERTEAF
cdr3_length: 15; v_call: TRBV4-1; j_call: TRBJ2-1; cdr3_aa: ASSQDYLGGTYNEQF
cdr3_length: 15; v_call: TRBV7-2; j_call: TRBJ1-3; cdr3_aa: ASSLIYGETNGNTIY
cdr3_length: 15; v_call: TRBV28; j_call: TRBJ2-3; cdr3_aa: ASSLSQLAGVADTQY
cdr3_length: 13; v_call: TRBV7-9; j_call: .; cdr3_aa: ASSWGTDLTYEQY
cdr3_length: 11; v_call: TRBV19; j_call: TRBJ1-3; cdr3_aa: ASISSSGNTIY
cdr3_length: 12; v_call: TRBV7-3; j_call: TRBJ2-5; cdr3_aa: ASGQGAFQETQY
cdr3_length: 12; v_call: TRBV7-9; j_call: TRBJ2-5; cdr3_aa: ASSLALREETQY
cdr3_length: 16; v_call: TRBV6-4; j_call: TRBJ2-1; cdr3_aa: ASHFEKGQPPVFNEQF
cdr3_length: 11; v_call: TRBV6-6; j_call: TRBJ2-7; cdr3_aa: ASSWTGTGEQY
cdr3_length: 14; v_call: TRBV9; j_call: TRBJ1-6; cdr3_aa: ASSARTGSQNSPLH
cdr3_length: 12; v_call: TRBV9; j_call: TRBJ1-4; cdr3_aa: ASSPFTGLEKLF
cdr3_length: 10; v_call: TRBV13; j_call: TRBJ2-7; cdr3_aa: ASSRTTYEQY
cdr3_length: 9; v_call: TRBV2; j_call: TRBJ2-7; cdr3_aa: ASSSSYEQY
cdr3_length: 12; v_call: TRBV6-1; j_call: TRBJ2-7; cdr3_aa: ASSETGTVYEQY
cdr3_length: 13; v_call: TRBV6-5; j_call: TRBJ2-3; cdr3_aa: ASSYSNLGEDTQY
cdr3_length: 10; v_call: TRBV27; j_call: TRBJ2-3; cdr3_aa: ASSYQGGTQY
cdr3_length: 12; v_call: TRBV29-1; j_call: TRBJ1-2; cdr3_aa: SVEGFRPNYGYT
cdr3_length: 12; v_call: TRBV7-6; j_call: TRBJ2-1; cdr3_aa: ASSSTSSHNEQF
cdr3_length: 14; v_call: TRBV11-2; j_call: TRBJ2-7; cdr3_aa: ASSPTSGPGSYEQY
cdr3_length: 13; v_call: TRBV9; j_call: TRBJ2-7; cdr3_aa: ASSPRGGDSYEQY
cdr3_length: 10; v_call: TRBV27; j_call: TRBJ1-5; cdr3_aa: ASSPGAQPQH
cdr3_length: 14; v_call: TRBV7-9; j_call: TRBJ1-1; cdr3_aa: ASSPPGTGTNTEAF
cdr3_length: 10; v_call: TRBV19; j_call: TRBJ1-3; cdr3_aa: ASSESGNTIY
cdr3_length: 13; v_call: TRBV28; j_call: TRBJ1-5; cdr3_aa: ASSLRTEVGQPQH
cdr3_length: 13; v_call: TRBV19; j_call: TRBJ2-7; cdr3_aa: ASIGPDRLTREQY
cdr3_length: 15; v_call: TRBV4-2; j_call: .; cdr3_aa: ASSQPTTMGHSYEQY
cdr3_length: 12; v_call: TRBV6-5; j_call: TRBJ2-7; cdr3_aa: ASSQGQVSYEQY
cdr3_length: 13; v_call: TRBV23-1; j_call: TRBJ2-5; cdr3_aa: ASSQKTRIQETQY
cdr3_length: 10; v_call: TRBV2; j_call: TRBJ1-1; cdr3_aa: ASSESRAEAF
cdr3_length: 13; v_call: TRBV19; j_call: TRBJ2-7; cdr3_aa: ASSIGTGVYYEQY
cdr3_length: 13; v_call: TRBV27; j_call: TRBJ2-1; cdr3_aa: ASSSGTSGNSEQF
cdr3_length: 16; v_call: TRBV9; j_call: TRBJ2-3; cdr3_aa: ASSVNRGGTSGTDTQY
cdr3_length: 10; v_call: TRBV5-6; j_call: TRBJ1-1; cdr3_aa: ASSVYRAEAF
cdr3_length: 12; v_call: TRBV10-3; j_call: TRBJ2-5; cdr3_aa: AISELGSQETQY
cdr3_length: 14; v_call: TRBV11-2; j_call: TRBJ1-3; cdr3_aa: ASSGLGPSSGNTIY
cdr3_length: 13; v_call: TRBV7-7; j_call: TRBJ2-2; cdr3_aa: ASSKDRGNTGELF
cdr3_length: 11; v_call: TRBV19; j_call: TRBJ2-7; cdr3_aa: ASSLKGEYEQY
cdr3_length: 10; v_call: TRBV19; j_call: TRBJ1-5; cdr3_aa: ATGQGFQPQH
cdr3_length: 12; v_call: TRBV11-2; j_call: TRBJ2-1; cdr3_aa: ASSLNGGAHEQF
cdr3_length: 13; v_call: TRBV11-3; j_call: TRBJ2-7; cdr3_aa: ASSFFGTGLHEQY
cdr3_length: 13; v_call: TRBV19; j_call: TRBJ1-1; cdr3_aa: ASSPDQGARTEAF
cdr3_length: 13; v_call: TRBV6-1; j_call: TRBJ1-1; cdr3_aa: ASSPRGTMNTEAF
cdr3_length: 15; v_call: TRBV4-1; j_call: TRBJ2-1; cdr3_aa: ASSQEPLASVLNEQF
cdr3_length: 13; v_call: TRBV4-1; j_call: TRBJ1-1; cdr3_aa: ASSLPTGGGTEAF
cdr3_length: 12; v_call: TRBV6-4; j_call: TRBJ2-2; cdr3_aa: ASSDSIISGELF
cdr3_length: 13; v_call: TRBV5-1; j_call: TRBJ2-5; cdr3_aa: ASSLGSWKEETQY
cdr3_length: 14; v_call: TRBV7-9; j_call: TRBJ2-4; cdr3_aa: ASSPPQTVAKNIQY
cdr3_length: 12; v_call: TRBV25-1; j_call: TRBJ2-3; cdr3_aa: ASRGEGYTDTQY
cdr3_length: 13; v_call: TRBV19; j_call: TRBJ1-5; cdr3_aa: ASSIGGGGNQPQH